The 13 T cell receptor beta chains below were found in one sample sequenced in a study of T cell responses to AZD1222 COVID-19 vaccine. The protocol was immunoSEQ multiplex PCR, while the TCRdb copy is restricted to in-frame clones and leaves out a portion. Among about 130,000 clones listed, roughly nine tenths were seen once. The starting material was peripheral blood, obtained on day 0 of AZD1222 vaccination. Receptors originate from an adult in good health.

In its sample, this clone was seen once. V gene TRBV25-1 combines with J gene TRBJ2-2, with unresolved D. The CDR3 extends over 14 amino acids. Looked up from germline, CDR1 is MGHDK and CDR2 is SYGVNS. V dropped 1 base and J dropped 5 bases, with 8 bases sitting between them. The CDR3 DNA sequence: TGTGCCAGCAGTGAATCCCCCGGGACCGGGGAGCTGTTTTTT. Protein product: CASSESPGTGELFF.

This clone occurred a few times. V gene TRBV29-1 combines with J gene TRBJ1-6, with D unresolved. CDR1 and CDR2 from the germline V gene are SQVTM and ANQGSEA. The CDR3 sequence is 16 residues long. The V and J ends lost 2 bases and 6 bases respectively, with 17 bases between them. The CDR3 is CSVESPYSVPNSPLHF. The CDR3 DNA is TGCAGCGTTGAATCTCCGTATAGCGTACCTAATTCACCCCTCCACTTT.

The CDR3 reads CASRRTDRAYYGYTF. Here the CDR3 DNA reads TGTGCCAGCAGGCGTACCGACAGGGCTTACTATGGCTACACCTTC. This chain links TRBV6-5 with TRBJ1-2; TRBD1 aligns across 7 bases. Germline V lookup: CDR1 MNHEY, CDR2 SVGAGI. V was clipped by 6 bases and J by 3 bases; unmatched bases: 10. The CDR3 spans 15 residues.

This clone showed up just a few times. The V gene is TRBV7-6, the J gene TRBJ2-7, with TRBD1 matching 10 bases. V gave up 5 bases and J gave up 0 bases; unmatched junction bases: 4. There are 15 residues in the CDR3. CDR1 SGHVS and CDR2 FNYEAQ come from the germline V gene. The CDR3 DNA sequence: TGTGCCAGCAGCCAGGACAGGGGGTTCTCCTACGAGCAGTACTTC. It is translated as CASSQDRGFSYEQYF.

About this clone itself: The sample has other DNA sequences that encode this CDR3 too. The CDR3 DNA reads TGTGCCACCAGCAGAGATCGGCAGGGCTATGGCTACACCTTC. Its translation is CATSRDRQGYGYTF. The genes are TRBV15 and TRBJ1-2, with D perhaps matching TRBD1 (5 bases). V gave up 0 bases and J gave up 4 bases, with 9 bases separating them. The CDR3 consists of 14 residues. Germline values: CDR1 LNHNV, CDR2 YYDKDF (reference sequence).

The gene calls are TRBV27 and TRBJ2-7; no reliable D call. Trimming took off 3 bases at V and 0 bases at J, with 6 bases between the two ends. The CDR3 is 13 amino acids. Germline V gives CDR1 MNHEY, CDR2 SMNVEV (reference sequence). The CDR3 DNA follows: TGTGCCAGCAGTTTGACGGTCTCCTACGAGCAGTACTTC. Amino acid sequence: CASSLTVSYEQYF.

This chain links TRBV5-6 with TRBJ1-5; 7 bases align to TRBD1. The CDR3 is 15 amino acids. The J segment lost 0 bases and the V segment lost 4 bases, leaving 4 bases of the junction unmatched. CDR1 and CDR2 (germline): SGHDT, YYEEEE. The CDR3 region is CASSQQGYSNQPQHF. The CDR3 DNA follows: TGTGCCAGCAGCCAACAGGGGTATAGCAATCAGCCCCAGCATTTT.

The V gene is TRBV27, the J gene TRBJ1-4; D ambiguous. The CDR3 is 16 amino acids. The germline gives CDR1 MNHEY, CDR2 SMNVEV (reference sequence). Between the trimmed V and J ends, which lost 6 bases and 0 bases, there was a span of 14 bases. CDR3 sequence: CASSAYKGATNEKLFF. CDR3 DNA sequence: TGTGCCAGCAGCGCCTACAAGGGAGCAACTAATGAAAAACTGTTTTTT.

The V gene is TRBV10-2, the J gene TRBJ1-5, with unresolved D. The CDR3 has 13 amino acids. Germline assignment: CDR1 WSHSY and CDR2 SAAADI. V lost 2 bases and J lost 5, with 7 bases in between. The CDR3 region is CASSENSYQPQHF. In DNA, the CDR3 is TGCGCCAGCAGTGAGAACAGCTATCAGCCCCAGCATTTT.

The chain carries TRBV29-1 and TRBJ1-1, with D possibly being TRBD1 (5 bases). V was cut by 4 bases and J by 2 bases, with 14 bases left in between. CDR1 and CDR2 (germline): SQVTM, ANQGSEA. This CDR3 comprises 14 residues. CDR3 in amino acids: CSVGLSGFNTEAFF. The CDR3 bases are TGCAGCGTTGGGCTATCAGGGTTCAACACTGAAGCTTTCTTT. The variable domain in full, with the rest retrieved from reference TRBV29-1 and TRBJ1-1, is SAVISQKPSRDICQRGTSLTIQCQVDSQVTMMFWYRQQPGQSLTLIATANQGSEATYESGFVIDKFPISRPNLTFSTLTVSNMSPEDSSIYLCSVGLSGFNTEAFFGQGTRLTVV.

The rearrangement joins TRBV6-5 to TRBJ1-4, with D possibly being TRBD1 (5 bases). This CDR3 contains 15 residues. V dropped 0 bases and J dropped 8 bases, with 13 bases sitting between them. Germline CDR1 is MNHEY and CDR2 is SVGAGI. The CDR3 reads CASSYSGAEVEKLFF. The DNA of the CDR3 is TGTGCCAGCAGTTACTCTGGGGCGGAAGTGGAAAAACTGTTTTTT.

This chain uses TRBV7-9 with TRBJ1-3, with D hard to call. Germline values: CDR1 SEHNR, CDR2 FQNEAQ (reference sequence). Trimming took 0 bases from V and 0 from J, leaving 9 bases between them. The CDR3 has 16 amino acids. CDR3 coding DNA: TGTGCCAGCAGCTTAGCAGTCCGCTCCTCTGGAAACACCATATATTTT. Encoded protein: CASSLAVRSSGNTIYF.

The rearrangement joins TRBV4-3 to TRBJ2-3; 7 bases are shared with TRBD2. The CDR3 is made up of 18 amino acids. The V segment lost 0 bases and the J segment 0 bases; nucleotides outside the gene matches: 9. The germline V gene encodes CDR1 LGHNA and CDR2 YSLEER. The CDR3: CASSQDLGSGHSTDTQYF. CDR3 nucleotides: TGCGCCAGCAGCCAAGATCTTGGTAGCGGGCACAGCACAGATACGCAGTATTTT.